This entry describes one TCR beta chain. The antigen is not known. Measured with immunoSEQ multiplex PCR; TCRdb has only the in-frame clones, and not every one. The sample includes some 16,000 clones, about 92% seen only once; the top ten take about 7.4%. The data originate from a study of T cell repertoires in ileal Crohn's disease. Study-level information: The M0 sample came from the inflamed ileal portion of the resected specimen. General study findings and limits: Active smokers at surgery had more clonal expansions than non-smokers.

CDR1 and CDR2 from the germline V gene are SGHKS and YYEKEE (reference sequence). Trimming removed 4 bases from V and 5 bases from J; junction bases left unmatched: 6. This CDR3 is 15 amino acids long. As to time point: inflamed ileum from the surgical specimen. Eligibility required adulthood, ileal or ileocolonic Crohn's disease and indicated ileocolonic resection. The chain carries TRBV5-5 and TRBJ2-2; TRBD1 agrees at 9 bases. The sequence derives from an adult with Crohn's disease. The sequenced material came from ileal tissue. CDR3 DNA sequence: TGTGCCAGCAGCCCCGGGACAGGGAGTACCGGGGAGCTGTTTTTT. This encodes CASSPGTGSTGELFF.